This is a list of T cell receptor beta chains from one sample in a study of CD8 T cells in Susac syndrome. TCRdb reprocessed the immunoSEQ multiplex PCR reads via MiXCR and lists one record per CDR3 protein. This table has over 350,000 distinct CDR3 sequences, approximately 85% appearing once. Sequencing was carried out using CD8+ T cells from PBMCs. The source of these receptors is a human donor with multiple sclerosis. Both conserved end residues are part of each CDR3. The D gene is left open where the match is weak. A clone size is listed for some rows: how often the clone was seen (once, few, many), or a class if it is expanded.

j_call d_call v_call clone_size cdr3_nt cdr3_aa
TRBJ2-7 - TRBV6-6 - TGTGCCAGCAGGGTTTGGCGGGAAGGTTCGTACGAGCAGTACTTC CASRVWREGSYEQYF
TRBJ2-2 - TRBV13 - TGTGCCAGCAGCTCCCCCGATGGCACCGGGGAGCTGTTTTTT CASSSPDGTGELFF
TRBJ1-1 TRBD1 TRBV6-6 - TGTTCCAGCAGCCCCGGACAGGGGGTCACTGAAGCTTTCTTT CSSSPGQGVTEAFF
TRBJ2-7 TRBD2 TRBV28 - TGTGCCAGCAGCAGGGAGGGCGAGCAGTACTTC CASSREGEQYF
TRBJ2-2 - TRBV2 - TGTGCCAGCAGTGATGTCGGGGTCGGGACCGGGGAGCTGTTTTTT CASSDVGVGTGELFF
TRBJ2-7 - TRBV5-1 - TGCGCCAGCAGCTCCCAATTAGATACAACAGGAGAGAGCTCCTACGAGCAGTACTTC CASSSQLDTTGESSYEQYF
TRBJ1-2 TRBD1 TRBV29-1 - TGCAGCGTGAATACAGGGGACTATGGCTACACCTTC CSVNTGDYGYTF
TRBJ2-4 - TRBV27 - TGTGCCAGCAGGGGGGAGGGGGAGGGCCCTAAAAACATTCAGTACTTC CASRGEGEGPKNIQYF
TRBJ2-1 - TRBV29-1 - TGCAGCGTTGTCCCGGGAGAAATGGGGAATGAGCAGTTCTTC CSVVPGEMGNEQFF
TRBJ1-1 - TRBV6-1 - TGTGCCAGCAGTCGAATTGCGCCGGGGATGAACACTGAAGCTTTCTTT CASSRIAPGMNTEAFF
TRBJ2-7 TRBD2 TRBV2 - TGTGCCGTCCGAGGGACTAGCGGGGGGGAAGTCTACGAGCAGTACTTC CAVRGTSGGEVYEQYF
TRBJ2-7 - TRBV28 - TGTGCCAGCAGTTTTCGGCTCGACCACTACGAGCAGTACTTC CASSFRLDHYEQYF
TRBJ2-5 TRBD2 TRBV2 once TGTGCCAGCAGCGGGACTAGCGGGGGGAAAGACCAAGAGACCCAGTACTTC CASSGTSGGKDQETQYF
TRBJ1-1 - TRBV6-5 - TGTGCCAGCAGTTACAACTCGGACTACACTGAAGCTTTCTTT CASSYNSDYTEAFF
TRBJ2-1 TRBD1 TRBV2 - TGTGCCAGAAGGGACAGGGAGAGCAATGAGCAGTTCTTC CARRDRESNEQFF
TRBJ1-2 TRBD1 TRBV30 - TGTGCCTGGAGTGTGGGGCAGGGGGATGGCTACACCTTC CAWSVGQGDGYTF
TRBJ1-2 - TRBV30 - TGTGCCTGGAGTCCGGACAGCCACAACTATGGCTACACCTTC CAWSPDSHNYGYTF
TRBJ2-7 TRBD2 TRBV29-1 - TGCAGCGTTACGGGAGGGATTGCGGAGCAGTACTTC CSVTGGIAEQYF
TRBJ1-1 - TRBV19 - TGTGCCAGTAGTATTCTGGCCGAAGAGAACACTGAAGCTTTCTTT CASSILAEENTEAFF
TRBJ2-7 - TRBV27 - TGTGCCAGCAAGGCGGGTAACTCCTACGAGCAGTACTTC CASKAGNSYEQYF
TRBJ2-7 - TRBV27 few TGTGCCAGCAGTTTTGGGCCTCCCCTTGGGAACTACGAGCAGTACTTC CASSFGPPLGNYEQYF
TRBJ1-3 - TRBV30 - TGTGCCTGGACGGTATTCTCTGGAAACACCATATATTTT CAWTVFSGNTIYF
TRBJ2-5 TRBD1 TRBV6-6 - TGTGCCAGCAGTTACTCGGTGGACAGGGAAGAGACCCAGTACTTC CASSYSVDREETQYF
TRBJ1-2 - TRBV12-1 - TGTGCCAGCAGCTTTGTCGGGGACAGGGACTTCTATGGCTACACCTTC CASSFVGDRDFYGYTF
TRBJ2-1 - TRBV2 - TGTGCCAGCAGTGCGGGCAGGGCAGGGTACAATGAGCAGTTCTTC CASSAGRAGYNEQFF
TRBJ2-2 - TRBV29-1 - TGCAGCGTTGTAAGGGGGGGCACCGGGGAGCTGTTTTTT CSVVRGGTGELFF
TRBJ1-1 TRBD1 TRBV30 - TGTGCCTGGATCGGAGGGGGCGCAAACACTGAAGCTTTCTTT CAWIGGGANTEAFF
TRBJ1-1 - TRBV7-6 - TGTGCCAGCAGCCCCTCCGCCGGGACTGAAGCTTTCTTT CASSPSAGTEAFF
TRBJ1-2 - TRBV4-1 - TGCGCCAGCAGCCAATGGGTAGACGCAGACTATGGCTACACCTTC CASSQWVDADYGYTF
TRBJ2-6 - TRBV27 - TGTGCCAGCAGTTTATATCCTCCTGCGGGGGCCCCCTCAGGTGGGGCCAACGTCCTGACTTTC CASSLYPPAGAPSGGANVLTF
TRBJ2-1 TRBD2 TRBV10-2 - TGCGCCAGCTCCATACTAGCGGGAGGTTACAATGAGCAGTTCTTC CASSILAGGYNEQFF
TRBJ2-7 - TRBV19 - TGTGCCAGTAGTATTGGGATTGGATACGAGCAGTACTTC CASSIGIGYEQYF
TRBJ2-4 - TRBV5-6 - TGTGCCAGCAGCTGGGTGACAGGTCTAGCCAAAAACATTCAGTACTTC CASSWVTGLAKNIQYF
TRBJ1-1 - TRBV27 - TGTGCCAGCAGTCCTTCTTACAGTGGGGTTGAAGCTTTCTTT CASSPSYSGVEAFF
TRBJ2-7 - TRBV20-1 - TGCAGTGCTAGCCAGTACAGGAGCTCCGCCTACGAGCAGTACTTC CSASQYRSSAYEQYF
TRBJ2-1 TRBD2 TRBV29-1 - TGCAGCGTTGAAACCGGGAGGGCCTTGAATGAGCAGTTCTTC CSVETGRALNEQFF
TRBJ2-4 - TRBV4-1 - TGCGCCAGCAGCCAAGACGGCGACGGCTTGGCAAACATTCAGTACTTC CASSQDGDGLANIQYF
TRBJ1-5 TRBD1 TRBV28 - TGTGCCAGCAGTTTGAGACAGGGAAGCAATCAGCCCCAGCATTTT CASSLRQGSNQPQHF
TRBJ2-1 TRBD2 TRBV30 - TGTGCCTGGGGACTAGGCGATGAGCAGTTCTTC CAWGLGDEQFF
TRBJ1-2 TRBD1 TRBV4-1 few TGTGCCAGCAGTCTCACAGGGGGCGACTATGGCTACACCTTC CASSLTGGDYGYTF
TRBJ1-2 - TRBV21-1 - TGTGCCAGCAGCGTCACAGCCCGCTACACCTTC CASSVTARYTF